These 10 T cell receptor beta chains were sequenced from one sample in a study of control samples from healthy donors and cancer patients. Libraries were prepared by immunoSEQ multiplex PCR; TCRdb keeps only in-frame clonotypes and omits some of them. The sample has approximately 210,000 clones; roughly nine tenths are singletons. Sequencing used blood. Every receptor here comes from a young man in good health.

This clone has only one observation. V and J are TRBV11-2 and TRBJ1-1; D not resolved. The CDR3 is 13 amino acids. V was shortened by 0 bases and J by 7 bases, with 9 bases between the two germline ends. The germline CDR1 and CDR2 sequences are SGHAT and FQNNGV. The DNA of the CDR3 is TGTGCCAGCAGCTTAGATTATGGCAGTGAAGCTTTCTTT. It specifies CASSLDYGSEAFF.

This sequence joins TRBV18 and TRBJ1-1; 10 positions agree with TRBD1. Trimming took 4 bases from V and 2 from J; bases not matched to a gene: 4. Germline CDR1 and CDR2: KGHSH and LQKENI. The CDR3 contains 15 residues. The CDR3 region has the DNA TGTGCCAGCTCACGACAGGGGGCCTTCAACACTGAAGCTTTCTTT. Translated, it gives CASSRQGAFNTEAFF.

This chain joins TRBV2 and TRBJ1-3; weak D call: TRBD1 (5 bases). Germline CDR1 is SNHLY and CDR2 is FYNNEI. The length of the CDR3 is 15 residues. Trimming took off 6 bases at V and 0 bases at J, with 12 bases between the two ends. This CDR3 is CASREWDFSGNTIYF. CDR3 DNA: TGTGCCAGCAGGGAATGGGACTTCTCTGGAAACACCATATATTTT.

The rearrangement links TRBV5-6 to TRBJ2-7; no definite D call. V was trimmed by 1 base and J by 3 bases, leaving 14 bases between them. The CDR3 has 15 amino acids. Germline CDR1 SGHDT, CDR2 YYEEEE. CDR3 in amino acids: CASSLLGMVHYEQYF. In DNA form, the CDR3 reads TGTGCCAGCAGCTTGTTGGGTATGGTTCACTACGAGCAGTACTTC. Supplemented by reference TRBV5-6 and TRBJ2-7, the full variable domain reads DAGVTQSPTHLIKTRGQQVTLRCSPKSGHDTVSWYQQALGQGPQFIFQYYEEEERQRGNFPDRFSGHQFPNYSSELNVNALLLGDSALYLCASSLLGMVHYEQYFGPGTRLTVT.

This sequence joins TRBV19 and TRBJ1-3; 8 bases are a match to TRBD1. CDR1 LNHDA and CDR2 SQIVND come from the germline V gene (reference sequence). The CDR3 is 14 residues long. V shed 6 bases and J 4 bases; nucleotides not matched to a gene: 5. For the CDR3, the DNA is TGTGCCAGTAGACCCCCAGGGGGCGGAAACACCATATATTTT. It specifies CASRPPGGGNTIYF. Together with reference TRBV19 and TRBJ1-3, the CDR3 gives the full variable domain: DGGITQSPKYLFRKEGQNVTLSCEQNLNHDAMYWYRQDPGQGLRLIYYSQIVNDFQKGDIAEGYSVSREKKESFPLTVTSAQKNPTAFYLCASRPPGGGNTIYFGEGSWLTVV.

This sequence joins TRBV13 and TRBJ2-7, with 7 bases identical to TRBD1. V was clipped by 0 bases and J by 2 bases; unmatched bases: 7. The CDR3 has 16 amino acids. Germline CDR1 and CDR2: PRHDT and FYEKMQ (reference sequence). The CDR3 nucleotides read TGTGCCAGCAGCTTAGGTGTGGACAGGAGAACCTACGAGCAGTACTTC. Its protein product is CASSLGVDRRTYEQYF.

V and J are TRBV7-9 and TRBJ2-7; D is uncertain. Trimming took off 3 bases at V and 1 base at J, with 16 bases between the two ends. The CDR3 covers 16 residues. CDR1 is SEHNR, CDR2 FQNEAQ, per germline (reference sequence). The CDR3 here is CASSLTLGHKSYEQYF. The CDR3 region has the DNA TGTGCCAGCAGCTTGACATTGGGCCACAAATCCTACGAGCAGTACTTC.

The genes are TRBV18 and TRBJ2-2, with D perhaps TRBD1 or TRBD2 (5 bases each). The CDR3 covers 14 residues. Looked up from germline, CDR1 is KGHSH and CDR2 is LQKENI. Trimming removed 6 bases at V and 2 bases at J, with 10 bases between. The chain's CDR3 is CASSRGPNTGELFF. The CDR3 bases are TGTGCCAGCTCTCGGGGCCCTAACACCGGGGAGCTGTTTTTT.

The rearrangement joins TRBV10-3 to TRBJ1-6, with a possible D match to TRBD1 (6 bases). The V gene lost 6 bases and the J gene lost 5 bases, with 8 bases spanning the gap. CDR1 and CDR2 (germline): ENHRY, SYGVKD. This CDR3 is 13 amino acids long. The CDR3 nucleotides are TGTGCCATCAGGGCAGGGGATAATTCACCCCTCCACTTT. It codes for CAIRAGDNSPLHF.

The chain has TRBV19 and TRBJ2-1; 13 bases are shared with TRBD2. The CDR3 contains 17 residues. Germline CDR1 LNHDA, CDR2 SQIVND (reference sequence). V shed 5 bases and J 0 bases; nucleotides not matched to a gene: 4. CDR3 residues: CASSVRTSGSSYNEQFF. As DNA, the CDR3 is TGTGCCAGTAGTGTACGGACTAGCGGGAGCTCCTACAATGAGCAGTTCTTC.